Listed here is a single TCR beta chain. Distinct nucleotide sequences in the sample also encode this CDR3. TCRdb keeps only in-frame clones here, not all; method: immunoSEQ multiplex PCR. The profile covers roughly 380,000 clones, with more than 70% appearing a single time and over 0.9% taken by the ten largest. This specimen comes from a study of blood T cell repertoires in COVID-19. Trimming removed 0 bases from V and 6 bases from J; junction bases left unmatched: 4. The CDR3 contains 15 residues. Germline-derived CDR1 and CDR2 are MRHNA and SNTAGT. Sequencing used PBMCs or T cells enriched from blood (not recorded which). This TCR was recovered from a woman in her 30s who had been exposed to COVID-19. J is TRBJ2-1 and V is TRBV6-4; 8 bases are shared with TRBD1. The CDR3 protein is CASSDSRTGGNEQFF. The CDR3 DNA is TGTGCCAGCAGTGACTCTCGTACAGGGGGCAATGAGCAGTTCTTC.